These 32 T cell receptor beta chains were all obtained from the same sample, sequenced in a study of STAT5B mutations in CD4+ large granular lymphocyte leukemia. TCRdb's copy holds only in-frame clones and misses some; the assay was immunoSEQ multiplex PCR. The top ten clones hold approximately 0.94% of a sample with approximately 32,000 clones, approximately 89% of them seen once. Sequenced sample: CD4+ T cells from blood buffy coats. The receptor source for this set is a human donor in good health.

The chain recombines TRBV29-1 with TRBJ2-7; no definite D call. CDR1 SQVTM and CDR2 ANQGSEA come from the germline V gene. Trimming removed 0 bases at V and 2 bases at J, with 14 bases between. There are 15 residues in the CDR3. Here the CDR3 DNA reads TGCAGCGTTGAAGACCCTCAGAAGGGCCCCTACGAGCAGTACTTC. Translating gives CSVEDPQKGPYEQYF.

The chain has TRBV18 and TRBJ1-1, with a weak D call TRBD1 (5 bases). The CDR3 has 17 amino acids. V shed 2 bases and J shed 0 bases, with 16 bases lying between them. Per the germline V gene, CDR1 is KGHSH and CDR2 is LQKENI. CDR3 region: CASSPRQNYDLNTEAFF. In nucleotides, the CDR3 is TGTGCCAGCTCACCAAGACAGAACTATGATTTGAACACTGAAGCTTTCTTT.

The J gene is TRBJ2-7, the V gene TRBV10-3, with D tentatively TRBD1 (6 bases). The CDR3 is 13 residues long. Germline V gene lookup returns CDR1 ENHRY and CDR2 SYGVKD. V lost 5 bases, J lost 2 bases, and 10 bases lay in between. CDR3 nucleotide sequence: TGTGCCATCAGTTCGGGACAAACCTACGAGCAGTACTTC. Encoded protein: CAISSGQTYEQYF.

V usage is TRBV7-2 and J usage is TRBJ1-1, with 8 bases that match TRBD1. Germline V CDR1 and CDR2: SGHTA, FQGNSA. The CDR3 is made up of 15 amino acids. The V and J ends lost 5 bases and 0 bases, in that order; junction bases with no gene match: 5. The CDR3 nucleotides are TGTGCCAGCAGCCCCAGACAGGGGTTGAACACTGAAGCTTTCTTT. It translates to CASSPRQGLNTEAFF. Complete variable domain (other parts from reference TRBV7-2 and TRBJ1-1): GAGVSQSPSNKVTEKGKDVELRCDPISGHTALYWYRQSLGQGLEFLIYFQGNSAPDKSGLPSDRFSAERTGGSVSTLTIQRTQQEDSAVYLCASSPRQGLNTEAFFGQGTRLTVV.

This clone was seen more than once but under ten times. The V and J genes are TRBV7-2 and TRBJ1-2; 9 nucleotides agree with TRBD1. CDR3 length equals 15 residues. J gave up 5 bases and V 1 base, and 5 bases lay outside the gene matches. CDR1 is SGHTA and CDR2 is FQGNSA in the germline V gene. CDR3: CASSLEFGTGYGYTF. CDR3 nucleotides: TGTGCCAGCAGCTTAGAATTCGGGACAGGGTATGGCTACACCTTC.

V usage is TRBV19 and J usage is TRBJ1-1, with TRBD1 identical over 10 bases. CDR3 length: 16 amino acids. The J segment lost 0 bases and the V segment lost 6 bases, leaving 7 bases of the junction unmatched. Germline V CDR1 and CDR2: LNHDA, SQIVND (reference sequence). CDR3 bases: TGTGCCAGTAGCAGGACAGGGGGTTACATGAACACTGAAGCTTTCTTT. It yields the protein CASSRTGGYMNTEAFF.

This clone was counted a single time. This chain joins TRBV6-5 and TRBJ1-2, with D unresolved. Germline values: CDR1 MNHEY, CDR2 SVGAGI. CDR3 size: 11 residues. Trimming cost V 4 bases and J 8 bases, with 8 bases left between them. CDR3 DNA sequence: TGTGCCAGCAGTTCCTTTGGGGGCTACACCTTC. This sequence encodes CASSSFGGYTF.

The genes are TRBV11-2 and TRBJ2-1, with a tentative D call TRBD2 (6 bases). The CDR3 consists of 13 residues. V lost 1 base and J 11 bases, leaving 12 bases between the germline ends. Germline V gives CDR1 SGHAT, CDR2 FQNNGV. The CDR3 DNA is TGTGCCAGCAGCTTAGGCGGGGTATACAAGCAGTTCTTC. It codes for CASSLGGVYKQFF.

CDR3 amino acids: CASSSRPTSTNTDTQYF. CDR3 coding DNA: TGTGCCAGCAGTTCACGCCCGACTAGCACCAACACAGATACGCAGTATTTT. V and J are TRBV27 and TRBJ2-3; 7 bases align to TRBD2. With 4 bases clipped from V and 2 bases from J, the junction kept 12 bases outside the gene matches. Germline V gene sequence: CDR1 MNHEY, CDR2 SMNVEV (reference sequence). CDR3 size: 17 residues.

V gene TRBV7-6 combines with J gene TRBJ1-2; D remains ambiguous. The CDR3 spans 14 residues. Trimming pared 0 bases from V and 4 bases from J, leaving 9 bases between. From germline, CDR1 is SGHVS and CDR2 FNYEAQ. The CDR3 sequence is CASSLAPSGYGYTF. As DNA, the CDR3 is TGTGCCAGCAGCTTAGCGCCGTCAGGCTATGGCTACACCTTC. The whole variable domain, filled in from reference TRBV7-6 and TRBJ1-2, reads GAGVSQSPRYKVTKRGQDVALRCDPISGHVSLYWYRQALGQGPEFLTYFNYEAQQDKSGLPNDRFSAERPEGSISTLTIQRTEQRDSAMYRCASSLAPSGYGYTFGSGTRLTVV.

The sample holds a few counts of this clone. J is TRBJ1-3 and V is TRBV19; TRBD1 is a possible D gene (5 bases). The length of the CDR3 is 14 residues. Deletions cut 9 bases from V and 0 bases from J, with 12 bases between. Looked up from germline, CDR1 is LNHDA and CDR2 is SQIVND (reference sequence). CDR3 coding DNA: TGTGCCAGCCAGACAGACTACTCTGGAAACACCATATATTTT. As protein: CASQTDYSGNTIYF.

The J gene is TRBJ2-1, the V gene TRBV7-8; 8 positions match TRBD2. Per the germline V gene, CDR1 is SGHVS and CDR2 is FQNEAQ. V lost 4 bases and J lost 3; bases outside the gene matches: 20. The CDR3 spans 20 residues. The DNA of the CDR3 is TGTGCCAGCAGCTCCCCCTGGGGAGCGGGAGACGTCGTTCGCTACAATGAGCAGTTCTTC. It translates to CASSSPWGAGDVVRYNEQFF.

This chain joins TRBV7-3 and TRBJ2-1; D ambiguous. This CDR3 is 14 amino acids long. CDR1 and CDR2 (germline): SGHTA, FQGTGA. Trimming took 0 bases from V and 8 from J, leaving 11 bases between them. The CDR3 is CASSLTRSMDEQFF. CDR3 nucleotides: TGTGCCAGCAGCTTAACAAGATCGATGGATGAGCAGTTCTTC.

The gene calls are TRBV12-5 and TRBJ2-2; no clear D. The germline V gene encodes CDR1 LGHNT and CDR2 FRNRAP. Trimming shortened V by 6 bases and J by 0 bases, and 14 bases separated the two germline ends. This CDR3 spans 16 amino acids. CDR3 bases: TGTGCTAGTGGCCGCTCGTGGCAAACGAACACCGGGGAGCTGTTTTTT. Protein product: CASGRSWQTNTGELFF.

This clone occurred a few times. The genes are TRBV29-1 and TRBJ2-2; TRBD2 might be the D (6 bases). V was trimmed by 3 bases and J by 2 bases, leaving 7 bases between them. This CDR3 contains 13 residues. From germline, CDR1 is SQVTM and CDR2 ANQGSEA. The CDR3 DNA reads TGCAGCGTTGACGGGGGTAACACCGGGGAGCTGTTTTTT. Its protein product is CSVDGGNTGELFF.

This clone has more than one count but fewer than ten. The chain employs TRBV5-6 and TRBJ1-5; 7 positions agree with TRBD1. CDR1 is SGHDT, CDR2 YYEEEE, per germline. The CDR3 is 14 amino acids. V dropped 0 bases and J dropped 12; count of bases not matched to a gene: 9. For the CDR3, the DNA is TGTGCCAGCAGCTTGGGAGGGGGCCACGCTGACCAGCATTTT. It translates to CASSLGGGHADQHF.

The rearrangement joins TRBV5-1 to TRBJ1-2; a weak D match, TRBD1 (5 bases). The CDR3 sequence is 12 residues long. V lost 4 bases to trimming and J lost 7 bases, with 11 bases between them. Germline V lookup: CDR1 SGHRS, CDR2 YFSETQ. Here the CDR3 DNA reads TGCGCCAGCAGCCCACAGGACTCTGGCTACACCTTC. Translation gives CASSPQDSGYTF.

The gene calls are TRBV7-9 and TRBJ1-2, with D perhaps TRBD1 (5 bases). CDR3 size: 13 residues. The germline V gene encodes CDR1 SEHNR and CDR2 FQNEAQ (reference sequence). Trimming removed 2 bases from V and 8 bases from J, with 12 bases in between. CDR3 nucleotides: TGTGCCAGCAGCTTACAAACGGGGGAAGGCTACACCTTC. It codes for CASSLQTGEGYTF.

This rearrangement joins TRBV2 to TRBJ2-5; possibly TRBD1 for D (6 bases). V shed 0 bases and J shed 1 base, with 33 bases lying between them. In germline, CDR1 is SNHLY, CDR2 FYNNEI. The CDR3 contains 23 residues. The CDR3 spells CASSEAPPGRVGTYFRGQETQYF. DNA of the CDR3: TGTGCCAGCAGTGAAGCGCCCCCCGGCAGGGTGGGGACCTACTTCAGGGGCCAAGAGACCCAGTACTTC.

The rearrangement joins TRBV7-9 to TRBJ1-2; perhaps TRBD1 as D (6 bases). The CDR3 contains 13 residues. Germline V CDR1 and CDR2: SEHNR, FQNEAQ (reference sequence). The V end was cut by 8 bases, the J end by 8 bases, with 18 bases between. The CDR3 DNA is TGTGCCAGCTCGTCGGGGGCCCTACGGGGCTACACCTTC. Translation: CASSSGALRGYTF.

V usage is TRBV7-2 and J usage is TRBJ1-5; 9 bases fit TRBD1. The CDR3 is 18 amino acids. Germline loops: CDR1 SGHTA, CDR2 FQGNSA. V lost 5 bases and J lost 0; bases outside the gene matches: 11. CDR3 loop: CASSVQGTGSYSNQPQHF. As DNA, the CDR3 is TGTGCCAGCAGCGTACAGGGGACAGGGAGTTATAGCAATCAGCCCCAGCATTTT.

This chain joins TRBV5-1 and TRBJ2-7, with a possible D match to TRBD2 (6 bases). The ends were cut back, 1 base at V and 3 bases at J, with 14 bases in the middle. The germline CDR1 and CDR2 sequences are SGHRS and YFSETQ. The CDR3 sequence is 15 residues long. The CDR3 DNA follows: TGCGCCAGCAGCTTGTGGGGCGGGAAGGTCTACGAGCAGTACTTC. It is translated as CASSLWGGKVYEQYF.

This chain links TRBV7-2 with TRBJ2-1; a possible D gene is TRBD2 (6 bases). Germline values: CDR1 SGHTA, CDR2 FQGNSA. The CDR3 totals 16 residues. Trimming stripped 5 bases from V and 5 bases from J, with 19 bases between. CDR3 sequence reads: CASSPLVGPGDNEQFF. CDR3 nucleotides: TGTGCCAGCAGCCCCCTTGTGGGTCCGGGGGACAATGAGCAGTTCTTC. Supplemented by reference TRBV7-2 and TRBJ2-1, the full variable domain reads GAGVSQSPSNKVTEKGKDVELRCDPISGHTALYWYRQSLGQGLEFLIYFQGNSAPDKSGLPSDRFSAERTGGSVSTLTIQRTQQEDSAVYLCASSPLVGPGDNEQFFGPGTRLTVL.

The chain employs TRBV27 and TRBJ1-6; 9 bases map to TRBD1. With 6 bases clipped from V and 9 bases from J, the junction kept 18 bases outside the gene matches. This CDR3 has 18 amino acids. CDR1 and CDR2 from the germline V gene are MNHEY and SMNVEV (reference sequence). CDR3 in DNA: TGTGCCAGCAGCTCCCCTCCGACGGACAGGGGTTTGCGTTCACCCCTCCACTTT. Its translation is CASSSPPTDRGLRSPLHF.

This rearrangement joins TRBV9 to TRBJ2-7; the D is unclear. CDR3 length: 15 amino acids. Trimming left V 1 base short and J 4 bases short, with 15 bases between. Germline CDR1 SGDLS, CDR2 YYNGEE. CDR3 loop: CASSVTYRQDYEQYF. The CDR3 region has the DNA TGTGCCAGCAGCGTAACTTATCGACAAGATTACGAGCAGTACTTC.

The chain links TRBV9 to TRBJ2-1, with unresolved D. Between the trimmed V and J ends, which lost 2 bases and 10 bases, there was a span of 10 bases. The CDR3 length is 12 residues. Germline V gene sequence: CDR1 SGDLS, CDR2 YYNGEE. The CDR3 spells CASSVPGTEQFF. Here the CDR3 DNA reads TGTGCCAGCAGCGTCCCAGGTACCGAGCAGTTCTTC.

The chain is built from TRBV20-1 and TRBJ1-1; D uncertain. The CDR3 has 11 residues. Germline lookup yields CDR1 DFQATT and CDR2 SNEGSKA (reference sequence). V lost 7 bases and J 1 base, leaving 7 bases between the germline ends. This chain's CDR3 is CSVTGNTEAFF. CDR3 bases: TGCAGTGTTACGGGGAACACTGAAGCTTTCTTT.

This clone appeared a few times. J is TRBJ2-1 and V is TRBV30, with 7 bases fitting TRBD2. V shed 1 base and J 5 bases; nucleotides not matched to a gene: 5. This CDR3 region has 14 residues. CDR1 is GTSNPN and CDR2 is SVGIG in the germline V gene (reference sequence). The CDR3 reads CAWSEREVDNEQFF. The CDR3 nucleotides read TGTGCCTGGAGTGAACGGGAGGTGGACAATGAGCAGTTCTTC.

The rearrangement uses TRBV5-1 and TRBJ1-2; D might be TRBD1 (5 bases). This CDR3 is built from 14 residues. CDR1 and CDR2 (germline): SGHRS, YFSETQ. V was shortened by 4 bases and J by 8 bases, with 18 bases between the two germline ends. CDR3 loop: CASSGTGVGGGYTF. CDR3 DNA sequence: TGCGCCAGCAGCGGGACGGGGGTGGGCGGCGGCTACACCTTC.

The chain has TRBV30 and TRBJ2-1; 8 nucleotides agree with TRBD2. Per the germline V gene, CDR1 is GTSNPN and CDR2 is SVGIG (reference sequence). There are 15 residues in the CDR3. The trim removed 3 bases at V and 4 bases at J, leaving 8 bases unmatched. The CDR3 bases are TGTGCCTGGAGGGAAGCGGGAGATATTTACAATGAGCAGTTCTTC. Translated: CAWREAGDIYNEQFF.

The rearrangement joins TRBV6-5 to TRBJ2-5; possible D gene TRBD2, 6 bases. CDR1 and CDR2 (germline): MNHEY, SVGAGI. V lost 2 bases to trimming and J lost 5 bases, with 15 bases between them. The CDR3 sequence is 15 residues long. CDR3 sequence: CASSYPYGGTETQYF. The CDR3 DNA is TGTGCCAGCAGTTACCCGTATGGGGGGACGGAGACCCAGTACTTC.

The chain uses TRBV7-8 and TRBJ2-6, with D perhaps assigned TRBD1 or TRBD2 (5 bases each). Germline lookup yields CDR1 SGHVS and CDR2 FQNEAQ. The germline V and J ends were trimmed by 6 bases and 12 bases, with 18 bases remaining between them. The CDR3 length is 14 residues. The CDR3 sequence is CASSEGRGGLVLTF. CDR3 DNA sequence: TGTGCCAGCAGTGAGGGACGGGGCGGCCTCGTCCTGACTTTC. Full variable domain (rest looked up from reference TRBV7-8 and TRBJ2-6): GAGVSQSPRYKVAKRGQDVALRCDPISGHVSLFWYQQALGQGPEFLTYFQNEAQLDKSGLPSDRFFAERPEGSVSTLKIQRTQQEDSAVYLCASSEGRGGLVLTFGAGSRLTVL.